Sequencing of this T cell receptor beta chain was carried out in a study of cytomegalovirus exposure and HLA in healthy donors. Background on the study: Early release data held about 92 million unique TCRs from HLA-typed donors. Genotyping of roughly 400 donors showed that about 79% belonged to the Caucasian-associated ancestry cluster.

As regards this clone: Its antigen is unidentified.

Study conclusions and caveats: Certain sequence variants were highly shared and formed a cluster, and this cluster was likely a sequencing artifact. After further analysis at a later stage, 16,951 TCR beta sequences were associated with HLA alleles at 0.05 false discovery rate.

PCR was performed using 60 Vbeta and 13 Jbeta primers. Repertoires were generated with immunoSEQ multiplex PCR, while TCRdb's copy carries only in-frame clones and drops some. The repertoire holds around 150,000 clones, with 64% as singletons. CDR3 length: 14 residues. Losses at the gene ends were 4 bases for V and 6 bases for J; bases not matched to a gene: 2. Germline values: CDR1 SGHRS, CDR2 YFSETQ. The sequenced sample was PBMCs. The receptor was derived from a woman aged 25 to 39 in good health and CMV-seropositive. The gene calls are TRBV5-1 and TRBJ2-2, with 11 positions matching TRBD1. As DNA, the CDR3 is TGCGCCAGCAGCGCGGGACAGGGGGCCGGGGAGCTGTTTTTT. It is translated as CASSAGQGAGELFF.